A single sample is the source of the 27 T cell receptor beta chains below, sequenced in a study of CD8 T cells in Susac syndrome. Random hexamers were used to reverse transcribe an amount of about 0.5 to 1 ug RNA. TCRdb re-derived calls from the immunoSEQ multiplex PCR reads in MiXCR, one entry per CDR3 protein. The data hold about 300,000 distinct CDR3 sequences, with 90% to 95% observed a single time. Sequenced: CD4+ T cells from PBMCs. These receptors were obtained from a human donor with multiple sclerosis.

V is TRBV7-2 and J is TRBJ2-7; D uncertain. This CDR3 region has 13 residues. CDR1 and CDR2 (germline): SGHTA, FQGNSA. V lost 3 bases and J lost 4, with 10 bases in between. DNA for the CDR3: TGTGCCAGCAGCTTGAAGCCAGCGTACGAGCAGTACTTC. This encodes CASSLKPAYEQYF.

V gene TRBV29-1 combines with J gene TRBJ2-7; TRBD2 might be the D (5 bases). V was shortened by 8 bases and J by 0 bases, with 17 bases between the two germline ends. CDR1 and CDR2 (germline): SQVTM, ANQGSEA. The length of the CDR3 is 14 residues. CDR3 coding DNA: TGCAGCACCCGCGGTCGGGGTGACTCCTACGAGCAGTACTTC. Amino acid sequence: CSTRGRGDSYEQYF.

The V call is TRBV29-1, the J call TRBJ2-1; 10 bases align to TRBD2. CDR1 SQVTM and CDR2 ANQGSEA come from the germline V gene. This CDR3 contains 15 residues. The V and J ends lost 5 bases and 8 bases, in that order; junction bases with no gene match: 12. The CDR3 DNA reads as TGCAGCGTTATACGTAGCGGGGGGAGCAGGGATGAGCAGTTCTTC. This codes for CSVIRSGGSRDEQFF.

The chain is built from TRBV6-5 and TRBJ2-7; weak D call: TRBD1 (6 bases). The germline V and J ends were trimmed by 0 bases and 7 bases, with 13 bases remaining between them. The CDR3 sequence is 14 residues long. Germline assignment: CDR1 MNHEY and CDR2 SVGAGI. The CDR3 DNA is TGTGCCAGCAGTTACTCGACTGGGGGCGAAGAGCAGTACTTC. Translation gives CASSYSTGGEEQYF.

The V gene is TRBV18, the J gene TRBJ2-5; 8 bases line up with TRBD2. The CDR3 is 13 amino acids. With 10 bases clipped from V and 1 base from J, the junction kept 5 bases outside the gene matches. Germline V gene data show CDR1 as KGHSH and CDR2 as LQKENI. CDR3 loop: CATAGGVQETQYF. The CDR3, as DNA: TGTGCCACCGCGGGGGGCGTCCAAGAGACCCAGTACTTC.

V is TRBV13 and J is TRBJ2-7, with D perhaps assigned TRBD1 or TRBD2 (5 bases each). Germline CDR1 PRHDT, CDR2 FYEKMQ (reference sequence). V dropped 8 bases and J dropped 2 bases, with 19 bases sitting between them. The CDR3 is 15 residues long. This chain's CDR3 is CASQVYGRETYEQYF. The CDR3 DNA reads as TGTGCCAGCCAAGTCTATGGCAGGGAGACCTACGAGCAGTACTTC. The variable domain in full, with the rest retrieved from reference TRBV13 and TRBJ2-7, is AAGVIQSPRHLIKEKRETATLKCYPIPRHDTVYWYQQGPGQDPQFLISFYEKMQSDKGSIPDRFSAQQFSDYHSELNMSSLELGDSALYFCASQVYGRETYEQYFGPGTRLTVT.

This clonotype has a single count. This chain uses TRBV19 with TRBJ2-5; 7 bases fit TRBD1. CDR1 and CDR2 (germline): LNHDA, SQIVND (reference sequence). V lost 4 bases to trimming and J lost 5 bases; unmatched junction nucleotides: 7. This CDR3 has 14 amino acids. This CDR3 reads CASSTTGARETQYF. DNA of the CDR3: TGTGCCAGTAGTACTACAGGGGCGAGGGAGACCCAGTACTTC. Together with reference TRBV19 and TRBJ2-5, the CDR3 gives the full variable domain: DGGITQSPKYLFRKEGQNVTLSCEQNLNHDAMYWYRQDPGQGLRLIYYSQIVNDFQKGDIAEGYSVSREKKESFPLTVTSAQKNPTAFYLCASSTTGARETQYFGPGTRLLVL.

The CDR3 loop is CSARDPLTERYGYTF. The CDR3 nucleotides read TGCAGTGCTAGAGACCCCTTGACGGAGAGGTATGGCTACACCTTC. The chain couples TRBV20-1 to TRBJ1-2, with D unresolved. V lost 0 bases and J 5 bases, leaving 16 bases between the germline ends. The CDR3 is 15 amino acids. Germline CDR1 DFQATT, CDR2 SNEGSKA (reference sequence).

The chain employs TRBV7-9 and TRBJ2-1, with D possibly matching TRBD2 (6 bases). Germline-derived CDR1 and CDR2 are SEHNR and FQNEAQ (reference sequence). This CDR3 is 16 amino acids long. V was shortened by 5 bases and J by 8 bases, with 22 bases between the two germline ends. The CDR3 DNA sequence: TGTGCCAGCAGCCCTGGGAGGCTAGCCGGTGGGCATGAGCAGTTCTTC. Protein product: CASSPGRLAGGHEQFF. Full variable domain (rest looked up from reference TRBV7-9 and TRBJ2-1): DTGVSQNPRHKITKRGQNVTFRCDPISEHNRLYWYRQTLGQGPEFLTYFQNEAQLEKSRLLSDRFSAERPKGSFSTLEIQRTEQGDSAMYLCASSPGRLAGGHEQFFGPGTRLTVL.

This clonotype was recorded once. The chain employs TRBV20-1 and TRBJ2-1; D call uncertain. The germline gives CDR1 DFQATT, CDR2 SNEGSKA (reference sequence). This CDR3 has 12 residues. CDR3 nucleotides: TGCAGCTCAACCCCTTGGGACAATGAGCAGTTCTTC. Translating gives CSSTPWDNEQFF.

This chain connects TRBV11-2 to TRBJ2-1; D gene ambiguous. V lost 4 bases, J lost 6 bases, and 13 bases lay in between. The CDR3 contains 14 residues. Germline V gene sequence: CDR1 SGHAT, CDR2 FQNNGV. In DNA, the CDR3 is TGTGCCAGCAGCTCGACGGTTCTCGTCAATGAGCAGTTCTTC. This encodes CASSSTVLVNEQFF.

The chain carries TRBV19 and TRBJ2-2; a weak D match, TRBD1 (5 bases). Trimming removed 1 base from V and 2 bases from J, with 11 bases in between. Germline lookup yields CDR1 LNHDA and CDR2 SQIVND (reference sequence). The CDR3 sequence is 16 residues long. The CDR3 DNA sequence: TGTGCCAGTAGTATAGCCCCAGGGATAAACACCGGGGAGCTGTTTTTT. The encoded protein is CASSIAPGINTGELFF.

This rearrangement joins TRBV5-1 to TRBJ1-2; 7 bases line up with TRBD1. Per the germline V gene, CDR1 is SGHRS and CDR2 is YFSETQ. V lost 4 bases, J lost 4 bases, and 10 bases stayed unmatched. The CDR3 is 15 residues long. This CDR3 reads CASSGSRQGVYGYTF. In DNA form, the CDR3 reads TGCGCCAGCAGCGGATCTCGACAGGGAGTCTATGGCTACACCTTC. Complete variable domain (other parts from reference TRBV5-1 and TRBJ1-2): KAGVTQTPRYLIKTRGQQVTLSCSPISGHRSVSWYQQTPGQGLQFLFEYFSETQRNKGNFPGRFSGRQFSNSRSEMNVSTLELGDSALYLCASSGSRQGVYGYTFGSGTRLTVV.

The DNA of the CDR3 is TGTGCCAGCAGCACCTACACGCAAGAGACCCAGTACTTC. Amino acids: CASSTYTQETQYF. The chain joins TRBV7-9 to TRBJ2-5; D call uncertain. The CDR3 extends over 13 amino acids. V lost 5 bases and J 2 bases, leaving 9 bases between the germline ends. Germline CDR1 is SEHNR and CDR2 is FQNEAQ (reference sequence).

J is TRBJ2-3 and V is TRBV5-1, with 8 bases matching TRBD2. Germline V CDR1 and CDR2: SGHRS, YFSETQ. V shed 4 bases, J shed 6 bases, and the junction held 7 bases outside the gene matches. The CDR3 is 14 residues long. Written as DNA, the CDR3 is TGCGCCAGCAGCCACACTCAGCGGGGGGATACGCAGTATTTT. Protein: CASSHTQRGDTQYF.

The chain links TRBV6-1 to TRBJ1-2; D is undetermined. The CDR3 runs 12 residues. CDR1 and CDR2 from the germline V gene are MNHNS and SASEGT. Trimming cost V 8 bases and J 7 bases, with 14 bases left between them. The CDR3 loop is CASERWGGGYTF. CDR3 in DNA: TGTGCCAGCGAACGGTGGGGTGGTGGCTACACCTTC.

DNA for the CDR3: TGCAGCGGAGGGACAGGGAGCGCTGAAGCTTTCTTT. Translation: CSGGTGSAEAFF. This chain links TRBV29-1 with TRBJ1-1, with 9 bases matching TRBD1. The J segment lost 6 bases and the V segment lost 7 bases, leaving 6 bases of the junction unmatched. Germline V lookup: CDR1 SQVTM, CDR2 ANQGSEA. This CDR3 contains 12 residues.

The table lists this clonotype with a few counts. The chain couples TRBV19 to TRBJ1-1, with D possibly being TRBD1 (5 bases). The CDR3 has 14 amino acids. V was clipped by 4 bases and J by 4 bases, with 13 bases between them. Germline V gives CDR1 LNHDA, CDR2 SQIVND (reference sequence). CDR3 sequence (DNA): TGTGCCAGTAGTAGGAGGGGTGGAGGCACTGAAGCTTTCTTT. This gives the protein CASSRRGGGTEAFF. Variable domain in full (rest from reference TRBV19 and TRBJ1-1): DGGITQSPKYLFRKEGQNVTLSCEQNLNHDAMYWYRQDPGQGLRLIYYSQIVNDFQKGDIAEGYSVSREKKESFPLTVTSAQKNPTAFYLCASSRRGGGTEAFFGQGTRLTVV.

The chain recombines TRBV2 with TRBJ1-4; D remains unclear. Trimming took off 4 bases at V and 0 bases at J, with 6 bases between the two ends. From germline, CDR1 is SNHLY and CDR2 FYNNEI. CDR3 length: 14 residues. The CDR3, as DNA: TGTGCCAGCAGTGCGTCAACAACTAATGAAAAACTGTTTTTT. It specifies CASSASTTNEKLFF.

The V gene is TRBV5-1, the J gene TRBJ1-1; TRBD1 matches at 7 bases. There are 15 residues in the CDR3. The V gene end was trimmed by 4 bases and the J gene end by 1 base; junction bases not matched to a gene: 7. CDR1 SGHRS and CDR2 YFSETQ come from the germline V gene. The CDR3 sequence is CASSLTTGSNTEAFF. The DNA for the CDR3 is TGCGCCAGCAGCCTAACGACAGGGTCGAACACTGAAGCTTTCTTT.

The chain is built from TRBV9 and TRBJ2-7; weak D call: TRBD1 (5 bases). This CDR3 has 13 amino acids. The germline V gene encodes CDR1 SGDLS and CDR2 YYNGEE. The V end was cut by 2 bases, the J end by 4 bases, with 10 bases between. The CDR3 DNA reads TGTGCCAGCAGCGTTGGACAAGATTACGAGCAGTACTTC. The encoded protein is CASSVGQDYEQYF.

The chain couples TRBV5-1 to TRBJ2-7, with a possible D match to TRBD1 (6 bases). The CDR3 runs to 16 residues. V lost 0 bases to trimming and J lost 2 bases, with 15 bases between them. From germline, CDR1 is SGHRS and CDR2 YFSETQ. The CDR3 protein is CASSLGAGTMPYEQYF. The CDR3 coding sequence is TGCGCCAGCAGCTTGGGGGCCGGGACAATGCCCTACGAGCAGTACTTC.

CDR3 residues: CSARDQGWGGDEQFF. In DNA, the CDR3 is TGCAGTGCTAGAGATCAGGGCTGGGGAGGCGATGAGCAGTTCTTC. V and J are TRBV20-1 and TRBJ2-1; maybe TRBD2 (6 bases). V was clipped by 0 bases and J by 8 bases, with 17 bases between them. CDR1 and CDR2 from the germline V gene are DFQATT and SNEGSKA (reference sequence). CDR3 length: 15 residues.

This clonotype has a handful of counts. The chain carries TRBV18 and TRBJ2-2, with 7 bases identical to TRBD1. This CDR3 is 15 amino acids long. The trim removed 4 bases at V and 0 bases at J, leaving 2 bases unmatched. The V gene's germline CDR1 is KGHSH and CDR2 LQKENI. CDR3 bases: TGTGCCAGCTCACTAGGGACAGCGAACACCGGGGAGCTGTTTTTT. Translating gives CASSLGTANTGELFF.

This clonotype is a singleton in its sample. The chain has TRBV4-1 and TRBJ1-2; D possibly corresponds to TRBD1 (6 bases). The V gene's germline CDR1 is MGHRA and CDR2 YSYEKL. CDR3 length: 18 residues. V lost 0 bases, J lost 4 bases, and 21 bases lay in between. CDR3 sequence reads: CASSQESHGTQGPYGYTF. For the CDR3, the DNA is TGCGCCAGCAGCCAAGAGAGCCACGGGACACAAGGACCCTATGGCTACACCTTC.

CDR3 region: CASRPSGSSYNEQFF. The CDR3 DNA follows: TGTGCCAGCAGGCCTAGCGGAAGCTCCTACAATGAGCAGTTCTTC. The J gene is TRBJ2-1, the V gene TRBV3-1; 7 nucleotides line up with TRBD2. V dropped 6 bases and J dropped 0; count of bases not matched to a gene: 5. The CDR3 consists of 15 residues. The germline gives CDR1 LGHDT, CDR2 YNNKEL (reference sequence).

The chain links TRBV5-1 to TRBJ2-3; 8 bases are shared with TRBD2. The V gene end was trimmed by 4 bases and the J gene end by 8 bases; junction bases not matched to a gene: 15. The CDR3 has 16 residues. CDR1 is SGHRS, CDR2 YFSETQ, per germline. In DNA form, the CDR3 reads TGCGCCAGCAGCCTAGAGACGGGACTAGGTTTGGGTACGCAGTATTTT. As protein: CASSLETGLGLGTQYF. The whole variable domain, filled in from reference TRBV5-1 and TRBJ2-3, reads KAGVTQTPRYLIKTRGQQVTLSCSPISGHRSVSWYQQTPGQGLQFLFEYFSETQRNKGNFPGRFSGRQFSNSRSEMNVSTLELGDSALYLCASSLETGLGLGTQYFGPGTRLTVL.